These T cell receptor beta chains were read from a single sample in a study of T-cell memory formation after mild COVID-19. TCRdb fed the 5' RACE reads into MiXCR, producing one record per CDR3 protein. This table holds a few hundred thousand distinct CDR3 sequences, 15% to 20% found once. The sample was PBMCs or a T cell subset sorted from them (not recorded which). Receptors were obtained from a man younger than 30 who had mild COVID-19 (a few samples of this study predate the infection). Cell type and time point are not known. Each CDR3 is given with its conserved first and last residue. D genes are given only for firm matches. Expanded clones are given a class, and other clones once, few, many or no size at all.

d_gene	v_gene	j_gene	abundance	CDR3aa	CDR3nt
TRBD1	TRBV3-1	TRBJ2-6	few	CASSLRTGGNSGANVLTF	TGTGCCAGCAGCCTGAGAACAGGGGGGAACTCTGGGGCCAACGTCCTGACTTTC
.	TRBV24-1	TRBJ1-5	.	CATSECPMPNQPQHF	TGTGCCACCAGTGAGTGTCCAATGCCTAATCAGCCCCAGCATTTT
TRBD1	TRBV10-3	TRBJ1-5	.	CAISEYPGQGGDQPQHF	TGTGCCATCAGTGAGTACCCAGGACAGGGTGGGGATCAGCCCCAGCATTTT
.	TRBV3-1	TRBJ1-5	few	CASSQDLGEGQPQHF	TGTGCCAGCAGCCAAGATTTGGGGGAAGGGCAGCCCCAGCATTTT
.	TRBV5-6	TRBJ1-2	.	CASSLTGPLSGYTF	TGTGCCAGCAGCTTGACAGGGCCCCTATCGGGCTACACCTTC
TRBD1	TRBV30	TRBJ1-2	few	CAWSVGTGDYTF	TGTGCCTGGAGCGTCGGGACAGGGGACTACACCTTC
TRBD1	TRBV7-9	TRBJ1-1	.	CASSQATGEAFF	TGTGCCAGCAGCCAGGCGACAGGGGAAGCTTTCTTT
.	TRBV28	TRBJ1-1	.	CASIIETGTEAFF	TGTGCCAGCATTATAGAAACGGGCACTGAAGCTTTCTTT
.	TRBV20-1	TRBJ1-5	.	CSARSGGAERRQPQHF	TGCAGTGCTAGGTCTGGGGGCGCGGAAAGGAGGCAGCCCCAGCATTTT
TRBD1	TRBV12-3/TRBV12-4	TRBJ1-2	.	CASSFRQGSYGYTF	TGTGCCAGCAGTTTTCGACAGGGATCGTATGGCTACACCTTC
.	TRBV7-8	TRBJ2-3	few	CASSLALALAYF	TGTGCCAGCAGCTTAGCCCTGGCCTTAGCGTATTTT
TRBD2	TRBV7-9	TRBJ2-3	few	CASSVAGGDTQYF	TGTGCCAGCAGCGTCGCGGGGGGAGATACGCAGTATTTT
.	TRBV7-2	TRBJ2-1	few	CASSLQGTYYNEQFF	TGTGCCAGCAGCCTGCAGGGAACTTACTACAATGAGCAGTTCTTC
.	TRBV7-3	TRBJ1-5	few	CASSTGVHQPQHF	TGTGCCAGCAGCACAGGTGTCCATCAGCCCCAGCATTTT
.	TRBV6-5	TRBJ2-2	.	CASEGSPGELFF	TGTGCCAGCGAGGGGTCCCCCGGGGAGCTGTTTTTT
.	TRBV6-1	TRBJ2-3	few	CASSESGVGGTDTQYF	TGTGCCAGCAGTGAATCCGGGGTAGGGGGCACAGATACGCAGTATTTT
TRBD1	TRBV29-1	TRBJ2-5	.	CSVERHGQGQETQYF	TGCAGCGTTGAAAGACACGGACAGGGCCAAGAGACCCAGTACTTC
.	TRBV12-5	TRBJ2-3	many	CASGSNRDDRQYF	TGTGCTAGTGGCTCCAACCGGGACGATAGACAGTATTTT
TRBD2	TRBV4-1	TRBJ2-2	.	CASSPPQRGRAGELFF	TGCGCCAGCAGCCCTCCCCAGCGGGGAAGGGCCGGGGAGCTGTTTTTT
.	TRBV12-3/TRBV12-4	TRBJ2-5	.	CASSLGAAEGTQYF	TGTGCCAGCAGTTTAGGTGCAGCAGAAGGGACCCAGTACTTC
.	TRBV2	TRBJ2-2	.	CASTGSSVRGELFF	TGTGCCAGCACCGGGAGCAGCGTCCGAGGGGAGCTGTTTTTT
.	TRBV6-5	TRBJ1-1	.	CASSYSSTPGVNTEAFF	TGTGCCAGCAGTTACTCATCCACTCCTGGGGTGAACACTGAAGCTTTCTTT
.	TRBV7-8	TRBJ1-6	.	CASSLQGKVSYNSPLHF	TGTGCCAGCAGCTTACAGGGGAAGGTCTCCTATAATTCACCCCTCCACTTT
.	TRBV20-1	TRBJ2-5	few	CSARDPTAQETQYF	TGCAGTGCTAGAGATCCGACGGCTCAAGAGACCCAGTACTTC
TRBD1	TRBV6-2/TRBV6-3	TRBJ2-2	.	CASSYTSGQGSYTGELFF	TGTGCCAGCAGTTACACGTCCGGACAGGGGTCGTACACCGGGGAGCTGTTTTTT
.	TRBV14	TRBJ2-1	few	CASSHYDNEQFF	TGTGCCAGCAGCCATTATGACAATGAGCAGTTCTTC
TRBD1	TRBV12-3/TRBV12-4	TRBJ1-1	.	CASSLTGGTAFF	TGTGCCAGCAGCCTCACAGGGGGTACAGCTTTCTTT
.	TRBV5-1	TRBJ1-4	few	CASSLDVGGEEKLFF	TGCGCCAGCAGCTTGGACGTCGGAGGAGAGGAAAAACTGTTTTTT
TRBD1	TRBV5-4	TRBJ1-2	.	CASSLGGTGTGYGYTF	TGTGCCAGCAGCTTGGGTGGGACCGGGACAGGCTATGGCTACACCTTC
.	TRBV6-6	TRBJ1-4	few	CASSWGDNLGGEKLFF	TGTGCCAGCAGTTGGGGGGATAATTTGGGAGGTGAAAAACTGTTTTTT
TRBD1	TRBV5-1	TRBJ2-1	.	CASSLGDRGHEQFF	TGCGCCAGCAGCTTGGGGGACAGGGGCCATGAGCAGTTCTTC
.	TRBV5-1	TRBJ2-1	few	CASSLEGGLSYNEQFF	TGCGCCAGCAGCTTGGAGGGGGGCCTCTCCTACAATGAGCAGTTCTTC
.	TRBV7-3	TRBJ1-6	few	CASSLYGDSPLHF	TGTGCCAGCAGCTTATATGGGGATTCACCCCTCCACTTT
.	TRBV5-8	TRBJ2-5	.	CASSLRGGEEKTQYF	TGTGCCAGCAGCTTGCGTGGGGGCGAAGAAAAGACCCAGTACTTC
.	TRBV29-1	TRBJ1-2	.	CSVEVAGDYGYTF	TGCAGCGTTGAGGTAGCGGGGGACTATGGCTACACCTTC
.	TRBV7-2	TRBJ2-5	.	CASSHPGSAETQYF	TGTGCCAGCAGCCACCCAGGGTCCGCAGAGACCCAGTACTTC
.	TRBV27	TRBJ2-7	many	CASSLFPGPYEQYF	TGTGCCAGCAGTTTATTCCCGGGCCCCTACGAGCAGTACTTC
.	TRBV28	TRBJ2-1	.	CASRDRHNEQFF	TGTGCCAGCAGGGACAGACACAATGAGCAGTTCTTC
.	TRBV5-1	TRBJ1-4	.	CASTPGQELATNEKLFF	TGCGCCAGCACTCCGGGACAAGAACTAGCAACTAATGAAAAACTGTTTTTT
.	TRBV3-1	TRBJ1-5	.	CASSQMGNQPQHF	TGTGCCAGCAGCCAAATGGGAAATCAGCCCCAGCATTTT
.	TRBV7-8	TRBJ2-3	.	CASSLAGRSITDTQYF	TGTGCCAGCAGCTTAGCGGGACGGAGTATCACAGATACGCAGTATTTT
.	TRBV7-2	TRBJ2-3	many	CASSLDGGTQYF	TGTGCCAGCAGCTTAGACGGAGGTACGCAGTATTTT
.	TRBV20-1	TRBJ1-5	.	CSARYRNTHQPQHF	TGCAGTGCTAGATATAGAAATACCCATCAGCCCCAGCATTTT
.	TRBV7-6	TRBJ1-6	few	CASSLKQPSSYNSPLHF	TGTGCCAGCAGCTTGAAACAGCCGAGCTCCTATAATTCACCCCTCCACTTT
.	TRBV6-4	TRBJ1-2	.	CASSDLRGRNYGYTF	TGTGCCAGCAGTGACCTGCGGGGGAGAAACTATGGCTACACCTTC
TRBD2	TRBV6-2/TRBV6-3	TRBJ2-4	.	CASSYPPWGGSNIQYF	TGTGCCAGCAGTTACCCCCCCTGGGGGGGGTCAAACATTCAGTACTTC
.	TRBV12-3/TRBV12-4	TRBJ1-2	.	CASKQSNYGYTF	TGTGCCAGCAAGCAGTCTAACTATGGCTACACCTTC
.	TRBV5-1	TRBJ1-6	few	CASRKNAGSSNSPLHF	TGCGCCAGCAGGAAAAACGCGGGGAGTTCGAATTCACCCCTCCACTTT
.	TRBV3-1	TRBJ2-2	.	CASSQLTGNTGELFF	TGTGCCAGCAGCCAACTCACAGGGAACACCGGGGAGCTGTTTTTT
TRBD2	TRBV7-2	TRBJ2-3	few	CASSPSGGAEDTQYF	TGTGCCAGCAGTCCTAGCGGGGGGGCTGAAGATACGCAGTATTTT
.	TRBV5-6	TRBJ2-3	many	CASSSRVGADTQYF	TGTGCCAGCAGCTCCCGGGTAGGGGCAGATACGCAGTATTTT
.	TRBV27	TRBJ2-3	.	CASSAPGATTDTQYF	TGTGCCAGCAGTGCACCCGGGGCGACGACAGATACGCAGTATTTT
TRBD1	TRBV7-9	TRBJ2-1	.	CASRDSDYNEQFF	TGTGCCAGTAGGGACAGCGATTACAATGAGCAGTTCTTC
TRBD1	TRBV7-2	TRBJ2-2	.	CASSYAGTGGFGELFF	TGTGCCAGCAGCTACGCCGGGACAGGGGGCTTCGGGGAGCTGTTTTTT
.	TRBV28	TRBJ2-5	.	CASSPLGRETQYF	TGTGCCAGCAGTCCCCTGGGGAGAGAGACCCAGTACTTC
TRBD1	TRBV10-1	TRBJ2-2	few	CATRQGPTGELFF	TGCGCCACCAGACAGGGTCCCACCGGGGAGCTGTTTTTT
TRBD1	TRBV7-3	TRBJ2-1	.	CASSLRSPGQGNSEQFF	TGTGCCAGCAGCTTACGATCTCCGGGACAGGGGAATAGTGAGCAGTTCTTC
.	TRBV7-2	TRBJ1-1	.	CASSRRTRGTEAFF	TGTGCCAGCAGCCGCCGGACGAGGGGCACTGAAGCTTTCTTT
.	TRBV12-3/TRBV12-4	TRBJ1-1	many	CASIGTGNTEAFF	TGTGCCAGTATCGGGACGGGGAACACTGAAGCTTTCTTT